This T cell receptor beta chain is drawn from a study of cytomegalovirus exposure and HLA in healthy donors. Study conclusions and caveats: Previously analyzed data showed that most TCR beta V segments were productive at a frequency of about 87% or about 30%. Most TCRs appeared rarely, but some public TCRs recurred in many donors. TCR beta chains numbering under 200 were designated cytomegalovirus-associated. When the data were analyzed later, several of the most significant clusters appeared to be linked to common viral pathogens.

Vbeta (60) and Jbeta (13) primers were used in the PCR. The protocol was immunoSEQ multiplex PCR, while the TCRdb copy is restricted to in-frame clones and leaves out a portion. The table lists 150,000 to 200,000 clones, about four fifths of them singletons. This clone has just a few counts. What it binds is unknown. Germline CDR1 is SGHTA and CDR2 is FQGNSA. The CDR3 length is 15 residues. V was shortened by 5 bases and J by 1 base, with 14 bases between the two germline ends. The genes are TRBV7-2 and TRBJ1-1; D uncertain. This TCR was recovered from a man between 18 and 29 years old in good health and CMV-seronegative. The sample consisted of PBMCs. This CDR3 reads CASSHSPRRNTEAFF. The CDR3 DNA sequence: TGTGCCAGCAGCCACTCCCCGCGGAGGAACACTGAAGCTTTCTTT.